This TCR beta chain is drawn from a study of T-cell reconstitution after alpha-beta-depleted transplantation in children. The study, taken as a whole, reports: Newly produced T cells mostly accounted for T-cell counts and diversity one year post-transplant. Reportedly, alpha-beta T cells present about two months post-transplant originated from several hundred expanded clones of graft origin.

With regard to this clonotype: The target antigen is unknown.

This CDR3 has 15 residues. Per germline, CDR1 MGHDK and CDR2 SYGVNS. Trimming stripped 2 bases from V and 1 base from J, with 11 bases between. Unique molecular identifiers tagged the TCRbeta library. Using its own MiXCR run on the PCR reads, TCRdb lists one record per CDR3 protein. The sample includes 450,000 to 700,000 distinct CDR3 sequences, over 25% seen only once; the top ten take around 36%. The chain joins TRBV25-1 to TRBJ1-2; D perhaps matches TRBD1 (5 bases). Sequenced material: PBMCs, taken before TCRalphabeta/CD19-depleted stem cell transplant. The sequence was obtained from a boy in the first two years of life with Wiskott-Aldrich syndrome, due to receive a stem cell transplant. CDR3 loop: CASSEAGLGNYGYTF. CDR3 nucleotides: TGTGCCAGCAGTGAAGCGGGGCTGGGTAACTATGGCTACACCTTC.